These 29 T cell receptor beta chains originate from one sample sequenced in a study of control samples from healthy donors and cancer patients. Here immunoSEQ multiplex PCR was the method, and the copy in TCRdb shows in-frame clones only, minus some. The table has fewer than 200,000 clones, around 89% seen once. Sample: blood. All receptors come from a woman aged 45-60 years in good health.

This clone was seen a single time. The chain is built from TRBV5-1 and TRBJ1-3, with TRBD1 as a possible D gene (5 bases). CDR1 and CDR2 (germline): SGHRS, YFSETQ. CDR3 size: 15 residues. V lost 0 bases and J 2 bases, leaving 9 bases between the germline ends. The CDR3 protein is CASSLAGGAGNTIYF. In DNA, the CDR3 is TGCGCCAGCAGCTTGGCCGGAGGGGCTGGAAACACCATATATTTT.

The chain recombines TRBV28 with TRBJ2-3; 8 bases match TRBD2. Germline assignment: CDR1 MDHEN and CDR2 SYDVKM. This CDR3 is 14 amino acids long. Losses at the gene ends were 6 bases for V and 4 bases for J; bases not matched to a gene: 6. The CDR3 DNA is TGTGCCAGCAGCAAAATAGCGGGATCAGATACGCAGTATTTT. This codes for CASSKIAGSDTQYF.

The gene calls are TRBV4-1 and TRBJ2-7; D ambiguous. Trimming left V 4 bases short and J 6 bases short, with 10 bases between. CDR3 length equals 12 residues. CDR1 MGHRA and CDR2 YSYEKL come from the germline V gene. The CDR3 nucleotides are TGCGCCAGCAGCCCTAGAACGGGCGAGCAGTACTTC. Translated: CASSPRTGEQYF.

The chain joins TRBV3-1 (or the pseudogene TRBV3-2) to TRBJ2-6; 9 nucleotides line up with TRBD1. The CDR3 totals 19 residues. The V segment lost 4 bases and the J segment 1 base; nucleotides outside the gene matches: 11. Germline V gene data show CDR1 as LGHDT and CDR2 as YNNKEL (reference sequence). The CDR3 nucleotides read TGTGCCAGCAGCCTATACGCGGGACAGGGTGGATCTGGGGCCAACGTCCTGACTTTC. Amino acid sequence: CASSLYAGQGGSGANVLTF.

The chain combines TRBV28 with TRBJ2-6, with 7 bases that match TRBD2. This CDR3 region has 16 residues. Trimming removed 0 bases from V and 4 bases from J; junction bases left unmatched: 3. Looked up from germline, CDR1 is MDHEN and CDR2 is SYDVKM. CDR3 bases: TGTGCCAGCAGTTTATGGGGAGGGGCCGGGGCCAACGTCCTGACTTTC. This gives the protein CASSLWGGAGANVLTF.

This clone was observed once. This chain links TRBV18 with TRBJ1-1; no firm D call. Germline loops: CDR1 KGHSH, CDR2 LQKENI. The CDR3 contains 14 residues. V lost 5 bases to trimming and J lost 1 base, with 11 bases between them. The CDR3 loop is CASSSRQANTEAFF. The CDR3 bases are TGTGCCAGCTCATCCCGTCAGGCGAACACTGAAGCTTTCTTT.

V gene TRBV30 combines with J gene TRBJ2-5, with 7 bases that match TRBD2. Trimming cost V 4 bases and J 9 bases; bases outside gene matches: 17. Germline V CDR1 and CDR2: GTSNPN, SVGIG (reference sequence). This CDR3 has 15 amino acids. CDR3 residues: CAWTGGLEHKRAQYF. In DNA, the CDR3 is TGTGCCTGGACCGGCGGACTAGAGCATAAGAGGGCCCAGTACTTC.

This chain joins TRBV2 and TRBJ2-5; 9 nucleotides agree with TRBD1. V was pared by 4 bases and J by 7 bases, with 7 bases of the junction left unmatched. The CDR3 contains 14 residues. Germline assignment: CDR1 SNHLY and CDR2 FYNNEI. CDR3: CASSGTGERGTQYF. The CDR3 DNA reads TGTGCCAGCAGTGGGACAGGGGAGCGGGGGACCCAGTACTTC. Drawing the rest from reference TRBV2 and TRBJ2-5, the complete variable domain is EPEVTQTPSHQVTQMGQEVILRCVPISNHLYFYWYRQILGQKVEFLVSFYNNEISEKSEIFDDQFSVERPDGSNFTLKIRSTKLEDSAMYFCASSGTGERGTQYFGPGTRLLVL.

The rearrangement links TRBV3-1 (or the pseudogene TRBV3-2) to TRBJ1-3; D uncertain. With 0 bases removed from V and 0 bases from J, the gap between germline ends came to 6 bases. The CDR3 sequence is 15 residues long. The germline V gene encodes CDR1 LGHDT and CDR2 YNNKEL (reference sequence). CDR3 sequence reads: CASSQEYSSGNTIYF. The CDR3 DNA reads TGTGCCAGCAGCCAAGAATACAGCTCTGGAAACACCATATATTTT.

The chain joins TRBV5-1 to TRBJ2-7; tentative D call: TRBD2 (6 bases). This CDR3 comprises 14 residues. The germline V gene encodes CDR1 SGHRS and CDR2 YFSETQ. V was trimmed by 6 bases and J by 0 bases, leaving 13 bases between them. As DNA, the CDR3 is TGCGCCAGCACCCCCACGGGACTCTCCTACGAGCAGTACTTC. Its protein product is CASTPTGLSYEQYF.

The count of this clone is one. The CDR3 here is CAWSKNRDRAQYF. The CDR3, as DNA: TGTGCCTGGAGTAAGAACCGGGACAGGGCGCAGTACTTC. The V and J genes are TRBV30 and TRBJ2-4; 9 nucleotides match TRBD1. Germline-derived CDR1 and CDR2 are GTSNPN and SVGIG (reference sequence). CDR3 length: 13 amino acids. Trimming took 2 bases from V and 13 from J; bases not matched to a gene: 9.

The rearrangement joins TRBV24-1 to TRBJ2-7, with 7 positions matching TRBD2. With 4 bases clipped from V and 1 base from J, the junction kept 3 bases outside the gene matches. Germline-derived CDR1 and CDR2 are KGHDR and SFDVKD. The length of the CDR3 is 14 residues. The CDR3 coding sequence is TGTGCCACCAGTGAGTCGGGACTATCCTACGAGCAGTACTTC. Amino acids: CATSESGLSYEQYF.

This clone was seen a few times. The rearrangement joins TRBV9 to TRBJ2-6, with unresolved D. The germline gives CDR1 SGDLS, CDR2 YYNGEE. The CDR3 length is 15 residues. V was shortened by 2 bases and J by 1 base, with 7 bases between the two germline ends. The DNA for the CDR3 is TGTGCCAGCAGCGTGGCCTTTTCTGGGGCCAACGTCCTGACTTTC. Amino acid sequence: CASSVAFSGANVLTF.

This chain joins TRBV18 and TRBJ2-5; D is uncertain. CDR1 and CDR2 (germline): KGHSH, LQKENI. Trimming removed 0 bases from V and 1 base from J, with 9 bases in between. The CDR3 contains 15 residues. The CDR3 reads CASSPPLPGQETQYF. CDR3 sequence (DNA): TGTGCCAGCTCACCACCCTTACCGGGCCAAGAGACCCAGTACTTC.

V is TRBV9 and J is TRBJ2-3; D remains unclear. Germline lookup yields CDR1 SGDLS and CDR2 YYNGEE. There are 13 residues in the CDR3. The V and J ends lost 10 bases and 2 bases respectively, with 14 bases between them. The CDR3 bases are TGTGCCGTCGGGCAGACCCCCACAGATACGCAGTATTTT. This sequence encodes CAVGQTPTDTQYF.

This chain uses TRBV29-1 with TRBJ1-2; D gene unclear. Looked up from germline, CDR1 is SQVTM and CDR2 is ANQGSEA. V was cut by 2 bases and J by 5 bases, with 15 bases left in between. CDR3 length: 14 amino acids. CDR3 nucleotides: TGCAGCGTTGAACTGGACCACGCAGCATATGGCTACACCTTC. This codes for CSVELDHAAYGYTF.

The CDR3 DNA reads as TGTGCCAGCTCACCACTTTCTAGCGGGAGTGCAGATACGCAGTATTTT. Its protein product is CASSPLSSGSADTQYF. J is TRBJ2-3 and V is TRBV18; 10 positions agree with TRBD2. Germline lookup yields CDR1 KGHSH and CDR2 LQKENI. V lost 1 base and J lost 4; bases outside the gene matches: 5. The CDR3 consists of 16 residues.

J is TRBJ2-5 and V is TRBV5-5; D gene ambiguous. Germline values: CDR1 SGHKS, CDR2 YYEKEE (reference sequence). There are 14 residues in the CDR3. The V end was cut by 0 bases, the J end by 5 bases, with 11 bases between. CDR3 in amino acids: CASSLDPGRETQYF. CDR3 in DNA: TGTGCCAGCAGCTTGGACCCAGGTCGGGAGACCCAGTACTTC.

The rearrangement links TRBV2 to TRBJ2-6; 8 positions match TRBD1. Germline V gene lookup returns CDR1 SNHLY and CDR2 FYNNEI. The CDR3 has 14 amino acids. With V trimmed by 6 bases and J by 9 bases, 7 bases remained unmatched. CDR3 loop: CASSLGTGHNVLTF. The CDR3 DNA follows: TGTGCCAGCAGCCTGGGGACAGGCCACAACGTCCTGACTTTC.

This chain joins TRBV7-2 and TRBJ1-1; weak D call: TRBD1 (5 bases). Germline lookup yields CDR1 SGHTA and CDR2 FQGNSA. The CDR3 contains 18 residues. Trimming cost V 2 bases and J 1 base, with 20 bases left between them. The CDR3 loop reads CASSLSMKAVRGNTEAFF. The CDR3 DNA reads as TGTGCCAGCAGCTTAAGCATGAAGGCGGTTAGGGGGAACACTGAAGCTTTCTTT.

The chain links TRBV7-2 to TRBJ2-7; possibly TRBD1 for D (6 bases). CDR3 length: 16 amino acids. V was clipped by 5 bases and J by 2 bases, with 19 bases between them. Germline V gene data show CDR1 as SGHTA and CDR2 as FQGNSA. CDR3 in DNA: TGTGCCAGCAGCCTTACCAGGGGCGCCTCGACCTACGAGCAGTACTTC. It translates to CASSLTRGASTYEQYF.

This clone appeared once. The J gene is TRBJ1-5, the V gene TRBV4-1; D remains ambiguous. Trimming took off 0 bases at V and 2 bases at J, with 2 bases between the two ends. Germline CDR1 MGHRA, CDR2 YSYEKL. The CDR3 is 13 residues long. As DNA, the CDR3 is TGCGCCAGCAGCCAAGATGGCAATCAGCCCCAGCATTTT. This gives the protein CASSQDGNQPQHF.

CDR3 protein: CSATPQKFF. The CDR3 DNA is TGCAGTGCTACACCGCAAAAGTTCTTC. V is TRBV20-1 and J is TRBJ2-1; D call uncertain. V was cut by 4 bases and J by 14 bases, with 9 bases left in between. CDR1 and CDR2 from the germline V gene are DFQATT and SNEGSKA (reference sequence). CDR3 length: 9 amino acids.

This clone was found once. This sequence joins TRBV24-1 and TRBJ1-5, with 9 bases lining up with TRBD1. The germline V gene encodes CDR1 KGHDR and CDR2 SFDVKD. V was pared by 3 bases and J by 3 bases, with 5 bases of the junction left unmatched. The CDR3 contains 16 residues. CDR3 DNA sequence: TGTGCCACCAGTGATCGGGGACAGGGTTTCAATCAGCCCCAGCATTTT. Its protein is CATSDRGQGFNQPQHF.

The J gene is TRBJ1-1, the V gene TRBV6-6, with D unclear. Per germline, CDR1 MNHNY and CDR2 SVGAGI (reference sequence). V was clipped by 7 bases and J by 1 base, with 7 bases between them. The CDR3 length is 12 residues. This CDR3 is CASTPRNTEAFF. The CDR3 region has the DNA TGTGCCAGCACCCCCAGGAACACTGAAGCTTTCTTT.

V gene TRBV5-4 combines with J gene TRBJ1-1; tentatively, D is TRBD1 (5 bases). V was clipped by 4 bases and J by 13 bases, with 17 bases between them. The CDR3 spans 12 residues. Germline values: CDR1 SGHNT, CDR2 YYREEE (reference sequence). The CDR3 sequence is CASSTDSSRRFF. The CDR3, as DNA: TGTGCCAGCAGCACAGACAGTAGCAGGCGTTTCTTT.

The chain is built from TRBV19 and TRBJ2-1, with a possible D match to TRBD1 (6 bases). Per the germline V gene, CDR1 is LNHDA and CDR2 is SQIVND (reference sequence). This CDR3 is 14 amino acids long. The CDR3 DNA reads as TGTGCGGACCCGGACAGTCTTATCTACAATGAGCAGTTCTTC. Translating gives CADPDSLIYNEQFF.

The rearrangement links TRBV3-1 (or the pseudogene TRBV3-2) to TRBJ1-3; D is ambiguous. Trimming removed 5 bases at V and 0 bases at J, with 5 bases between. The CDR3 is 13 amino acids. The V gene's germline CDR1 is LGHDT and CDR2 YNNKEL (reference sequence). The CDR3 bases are TGTGCCAGCAGCACGTACTCTGGAAACACCATATATTTT. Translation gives CASSTYSGNTIYF.

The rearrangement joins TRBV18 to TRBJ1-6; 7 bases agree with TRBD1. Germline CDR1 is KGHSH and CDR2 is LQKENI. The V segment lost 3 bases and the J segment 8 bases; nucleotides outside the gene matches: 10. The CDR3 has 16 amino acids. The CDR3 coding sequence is TGTGCCAGCTCACCGCGAAGACAGGGATCAGATTCACCCCTCCACTTT. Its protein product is CASSPRRQGSDSPLHF. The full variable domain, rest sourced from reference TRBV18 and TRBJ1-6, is NAGVMQNPRHLVRRRGQEARLRCSPMKGHSHVYWYRQLPEEGLKFMVYLQKENIIDESGMPKERFSAEFPKEGPSILRIQQVVRGDSAAYFCASSPRRQGSDSPLHFGNGTRLTVT.